The TCR beta chain under discussion was sequenced for a study of vaccination and CD4 T cells after COVID-19. Study-wide results and limits: Going from approximately 21 to 38, median SARS-CoV-2-reactive clonotypes did not rise significantly.

The assay that was used to sequence DNA from cultured CD4+ T cells was the Oncomine TCR Beta short-read assay. TCRdb itself ran the PCR reads through MiXCR, one entry per CDR3 protein. Of 20,000 to 25,000 distinct CDR3 sequences in the sample, 55% to 65% were seen once. Treatment defined: approximately 10-day PBMC culture with coronavirus spike peptide pools or control peptides (ViraFEST assay). The healthy vaccine recipients were free of prior SARS-CoV-2 infection; their nucleocapsid antibodies were negative before and after vaccination. The V gene lost 1 base and the J gene lost 7 bases, with 8 bases spanning the gap. CDR1 is SGHVS and CDR2 is FQNEAQ in the germline V gene. CDR3 length equals 13 residues. The table lists this clonotype with a few counts. The antigen is unknown.

This clonotype originated in a human donor who received a COVID-19 vaccine. The sample consisted of CD4+ T cells from blood, cultured in vitro, taken before SARS-CoV-2 vaccination. The rearrangement uses TRBV7-8 and TRBJ2-4, with D hard to call. CDR3 in amino acids: CASSLERYNIQYF. Written as DNA, the CDR3 is TGTGCCAGCAGCTTAGAGCGTTATAACATTCAGTACTTC.